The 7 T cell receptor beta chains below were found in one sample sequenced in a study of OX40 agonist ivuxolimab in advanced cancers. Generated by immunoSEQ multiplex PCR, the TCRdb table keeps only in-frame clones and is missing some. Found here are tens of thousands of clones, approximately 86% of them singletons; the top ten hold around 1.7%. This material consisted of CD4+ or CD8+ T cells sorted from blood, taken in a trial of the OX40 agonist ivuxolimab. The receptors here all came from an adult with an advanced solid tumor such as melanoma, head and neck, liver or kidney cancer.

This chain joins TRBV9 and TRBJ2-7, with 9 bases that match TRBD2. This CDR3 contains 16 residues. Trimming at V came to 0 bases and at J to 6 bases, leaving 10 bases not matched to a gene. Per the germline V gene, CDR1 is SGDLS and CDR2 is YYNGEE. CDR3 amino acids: CASSVDGGLAPVEQYF. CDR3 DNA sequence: TGTGCCAGCAGCGTAGATGGAGGACTAGCGCCGGTCGAGCAGTACTTC.

CDR3 amino acids: CASKKSGGGRNTEAFF. CDR3 sequence (DNA): TGTGCCAGCAAGAAAAGCGGGGGGGGCAGGAACACTGAAGCTTTCTTT. The chain combines TRBV28 with TRBJ1-1; D might be TRBD1 (6 bases). This CDR3 is 16 amino acids long. Trimming stripped 7 bases from V and 1 base from J, with 19 bases between. The germline V gene has CDR1 MDHEN and CDR2 SYDVKM. Supplemented by reference TRBV28 and TRBJ1-1, the full variable domain reads DVKVTQSSRYLVKRTGEKVFLECVQDMDHENMFWYRQDPGLGLRLIYFSYDVKMKEKGDIPEGYSVSREKKERFSLILESASTNQTSMYLCASKKSGGGRNTEAFFGQGTRLTVV.

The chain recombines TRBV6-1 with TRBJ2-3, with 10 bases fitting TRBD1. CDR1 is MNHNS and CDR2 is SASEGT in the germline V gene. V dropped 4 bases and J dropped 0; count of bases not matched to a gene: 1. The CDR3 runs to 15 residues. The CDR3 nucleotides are TGTGCCAGCAGTGGGGACAGGGGTAGCACAGATACGCAGTATTTT. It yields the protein CASSGDRGSTDTQYF.

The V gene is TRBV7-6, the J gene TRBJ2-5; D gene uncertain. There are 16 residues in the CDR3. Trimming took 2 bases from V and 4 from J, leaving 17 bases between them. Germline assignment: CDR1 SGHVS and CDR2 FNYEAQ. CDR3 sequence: CASSLRPGSNLETQYF. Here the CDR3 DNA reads TGTGCCAGCAGCTTAAGACCGGGCTCTAATTTAGAGACCCAGTACTTC.

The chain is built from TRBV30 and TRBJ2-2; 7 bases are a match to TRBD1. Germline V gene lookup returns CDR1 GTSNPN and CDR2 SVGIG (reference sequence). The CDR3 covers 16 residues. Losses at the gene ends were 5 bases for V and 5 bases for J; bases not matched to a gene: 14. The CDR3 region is CAWDALATGATGELFF. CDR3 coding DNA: TGTGCCTGGGACGCCCTCGCAACAGGGGCGACCGGGGAGCTGTTTTTT.

CDR3 loop: CASSFQGQGRNTIYF. CDR3 coding DNA: TGTGCCAGCAGCTTCCAAGGACAGGGACGAAACACCATATATTTT. The chain has TRBV7-2 and TRBJ1-3; 8 bases map to TRBD1. V was clipped by 3 bases and J by 5 bases; unmatched bases: 6. The CDR3 is made up of 15 amino acids. CDR1 is SGHTA and CDR2 is FQGNSA in the germline V gene. Full variable domain (rest looked up from reference TRBV7-2 and TRBJ1-3): GAGVSQSPSNKVTEKGKDVELRCDPISGHTALYWYRQSLGQGLEFLIYFQGNSAPDKSGLPSDRFSAERTGGSVSTLTIQRTQQEDSAVYLCASSFQGQGRNTIYFGEGSWLTVV.

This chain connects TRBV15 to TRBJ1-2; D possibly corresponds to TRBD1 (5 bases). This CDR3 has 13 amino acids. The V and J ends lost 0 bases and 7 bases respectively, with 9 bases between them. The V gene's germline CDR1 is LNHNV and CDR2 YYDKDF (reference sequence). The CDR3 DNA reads TGTGCCACCAGCAGAGATAAGGGGCTTGGCTACACCTTC. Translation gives CATSRDKGLGYTF. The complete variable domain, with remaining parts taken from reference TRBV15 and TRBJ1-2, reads DAMVIQNPRYQVTQFGKPVTLSCSQTLNHNVMYWYQQKSSQAPKLLFHYYDKDFNNEADTPDNFQSRRPNTSFCFLDIRSPGLGDTAMYLCATSRDKGLGYTFGSGTRLTVV.